This T cell receptor (beta chain) originates from a study of CD8 T cells in ankylosing spondylitis. Study-wide results and caveats: Disease-linked clones bore a CD8+ phenotype and were relatively rare in peripheral blood. Earlier authors reported some of these motif variants in reactive arthritis synovial fluid and blood. It appeared that ankylosing spondylitis blood was characterized by a TCR beta motif of roughly 8 highly homologous variants.

In making TCR beta libraries, quantitative 5'-RACE with molecular barcodes was used. TCRdb re-called the 5' RACE reads with MiXCR, one entry per CDR3 protein. Seen here are approximately 500,000 distinct CDR3 sequences, roughly 12% observed once, and the top ten hold nearly 7%. The CDR3 covers 13 residues. V dropped 0 bases and J dropped 6 bases, with 7 bases sitting between them. Per the germline V gene, CDR1 is SGHRS and CDR2 is YFSETQ. This clonotype was observed once. Its antigen is not known. A read error may be the cause here, since a much bigger clone is one base away. The TCR was taken from a male donor with ankylosing spondylitis. J is TRBJ2-1 and V is TRBV5-1; no clear D gene. Sequencing used blood, either unsorted or a sorted T cell fraction (not recorded which). CDR3 loop: CASSLATCNEQFF. The DNA of the CDR3 is TGCGCCAGCAGCTTGGCCACCTGCAATGAGCAGTTCTTC.